A single sample gave rise to the 17 T cell receptor beta chains below, sequenced in a study of neurological immune-mediated disorders. A single record per CDR3 protein comes from TCRdb applying MiXCR to the 5' RACE reads. The sample lists some 60,000 distinct CDR3 sequences; about 2.5% were seen once. The sample taken for sequencing was PBMCs. The receptors here all came from a man aged 50 to 60 with multiple sclerosis.

The sample holds a few counts of this clonotype. V and J are TRBV10-1 and TRBJ2-3; TRBD2 matches at 8 bases. Per germline, CDR1 WNHNN and CDR2 SYGVQD (reference sequence). The ends lost 5 bases at V and 2 bases at J; junction bases unmatched: 3. The CDR3 consists of 14 residues. The CDR3 DNA reads as TGCGCCAGCAGTCGGGGGGGCGTCACAGATACGCAGTATTTT. Amino acid sequence: CASSRGGVTDTQYF.

This clonotype was seen at least ten times. The chain has TRBV7-9 and TRBJ2-3; D remains unclear. The CDR3 consists of 11 residues. V dropped 5 bases and J dropped 5 bases, with 5 bases sitting between them. The germline V gene has CDR1 SEHNR and CDR2 FQNEAQ (reference sequence). The CDR3 region is CASSAKDTQYF. CDR3 coding DNA: TGTGCCAGCAGCGCCAAAGATACGCAGTATTTT.

This clonotype has ten or more counts. The J gene is TRBJ2-7, the V gene TRBV5-1, with D perhaps TRBD1 (6 bases). The V end was cut by 4 bases, the J end by 5 bases, with 25 bases between. The CDR3 runs 17 residues. Looked up from germline, CDR1 is SGHRS and CDR2 is YFSETQ. In DNA, the CDR3 is TGCGCCAGCAGCCCAAGACTTCCACAGGGCGGTCGCGACGAGCAGTACTTC. Its translation is CASSPRLPQGGRDEQYF.

Details on this clonotype: This may come from a read error, since a much larger clone is one base off. The V gene is TRBV12-3 or TRBV12-4, the J gene TRBJ2-7, with D possibly being TRBD1 (5 bases). This CDR3 comprises 14 residues. Trimming left V 7 bases short and J 2 bases short, with 15 bases between. The CDR3 reads CASTRQCSTYEQYF. The CDR3 DNA follows: TGTGCCAGCACCCGACAGTGTTCGACCTACGAGCAGTACTTC.

This clonotype showed up many times. The CDR3 coding sequence is TGTGCCATCCCTCACAGGGAAGACTATGGCTACACCTTC. Its translation is CAIPHREDYGYTF. The chain employs TRBV7-3 and TRBJ1-2; weak D call: TRBD1 (6 bases). Germline loops: CDR1 SGHTA, CDR2 FQGTGA. V shed 10 bases and J shed 3 bases, with 15 bases lying between them. This CDR3 has 13 amino acids.

There are many counts of this clonotype. V and J are TRBV5-4 and TRBJ2-3; 12 bases map to TRBD1. Germline CDR1 and CDR2: SGHNT and YYREEE (reference sequence). J lost 3 bases, V lost 5 bases, and 7 bases had no gene match. The CDR3 covers 16 residues. The CDR3 sequence: CASSRGQGATTDTQYF. For the CDR3, the DNA is TGTGCCAGCAGTCGGGGACAGGGGGCGACAACAGATACGCAGTATTTT.

This clonotype was counted at least ten times. The V call is TRBV18, the J call TRBJ2-7; D unclear. This CDR3 contains 14 residues. V was clipped by 0 bases and J by 5 bases, with 11 bases between them. Per the germline V gene, CDR1 is KGHSH and CDR2 is LQKENI. The CDR3 DNA reads TGTGCCAGCTCACCACCCGGGCTGCTGGACGAGCAGTACTTC. Amino acid sequence: CASSPPGLLDEQYF.

This clonotype has just a few counts. The rearrangement joins TRBV3-1 to TRBJ1-1; no reliable D call. Germline V CDR1 and CDR2: LGHDT, YNNKEL (reference sequence). The CDR3 totals 13 residues. The germline V and J ends were trimmed by 4 bases and 3 bases, with 9 bases remaining between them. CDR3 coding DNA: TGTGCCAGCAGCCGCGGACCCGACACTGAAGCTTTCTTT. This codes for CASSRGPDTEAFF.

This rearrangement joins TRBV25-1 to TRBJ1-1; D unclear. Trimming removed 0 bases at V and 1 base at J, with 6 bases between. The CDR3 spans 14 residues. From germline, CDR1 is MGHDK and CDR2 SYGVNS. The CDR3: CASSEYGKNTEAFF. CDR3 DNA: TGTGCCAGCAGTGAATATGGAAAGAACACTGAAGCTTTCTTT.

The chain is built from TRBV6-5 and TRBJ2-3, with D unresolved. Germline CDR1 and CDR2: MNHEY and SVGAGI. V lost 8 bases to trimming and J lost 5 bases, with 11 bases between them. The CDR3 spans 12 residues. CDR3 in DNA: TGTGCCAGCGTAAGTGAGGAAGATACGCAGTATTTT. Residues: CASVSEEDTQYF.

This clonotype came up many times. The rearrangement joins TRBV9 to TRBJ2-1; 11 nucleotides match TRBD2. There are 15 residues in the CDR3. V lost 0 bases, J lost 8 bases, and 4 bases stayed unmatched. The V gene's germline CDR1 is SGDLS and CDR2 YYNGEE. The CDR3 region is CASSVASGGPDEQFF. The CDR3 nucleotides read TGTGCCAGCAGCGTAGCTAGCGGGGGGCCCGATGAGCAGTTCTTC.

This clonotype has a count of ten or more. The rearrangement joins TRBV5-1 to TRBJ2-1; D unresolved. Germline V gene sequence: CDR1 SGHRS, CDR2 YFSETQ. The CDR3 extends over 14 amino acids. Between the trimmed V and J ends, which lost 3 bases and 6 bases, there was a span of 13 bases. In DNA, the CDR3 is TGCGCCAGCAGCTCACTTGCCCATTCCAATGAGCAGTTCTTC. Protein product: CASSSLAHSNEQFF. Filled out from reference TRBV5-1 and TRBJ2-1, the complete variable domain reads KAGVTQTPRYLIKTRGQQVTLSCSPISGHRSVSWYQQTPGQGLQFLFEYFSETQRNKGNFPGRFSGRQFSNSRSEMNVSTLELGDSALYLCASSSLAHSNEQFFGPGTRLTVL.

This clonotype has ten or more counts. This sequence joins TRBV27 and TRBJ2-7, with D perhaps being TRBD1 or TRBD2 (5 bases each). V was clipped by 5 bases and J by 5 bases, with 22 bases between them. CDR3 length equals 16 residues. The germline V gene encodes CDR1 MNHEY and CDR2 SMNVEV (reference sequence). The CDR3 spells CASSNGAPISGDEQYF. The CDR3 coding sequence is TGTGCCAGCAGTAATGGGGCCCCAATTTCCGGGGACGAGCAGTACTTC.

This clonotype was recorded at least ten times. The rearrangement uses TRBV3-1 and TRBJ2-2; TRBD2 matches at 8 bases. The germline V gene has CDR1 LGHDT and CDR2 YNNKEL (reference sequence). J was trimmed by 8 bases and V by 3 bases; bases with no gene match: 11. The CDR3 runs to 16 residues. CDR3 nucleotides: TGTGCCAGCAGCCAGACGGCGGGGGGCCCTCTGGGGGAGCTGTTTTTT. Its protein product is CASSQTAGGPLGELFF.

This clonotype has at least ten counts. The CDR3 coding sequence is TGTGCCAGCAGCTTAACCGGGGGGGTGGATACGCAGTATTTT. It encodes CASSLTGGVDTQYF. The genes are TRBV11-2 and TRBJ2-3, with TRBD2 identical over 8 bases. V gave up 2 bases and J gave up 6 bases; unmatched junction bases: 4. The CDR3 has 14 residues. CDR1 is SGHAT, CDR2 FQNNGV, per germline.

This clonotype has at least ten counts. The chain links TRBV20-1 to TRBJ2-5; D call uncertain. Trimming took 6 bases from V and 4 from J, leaving 6 bases between them. The CDR3 covers 10 residues. CDR1 is DFQATT and CDR2 is SNEGSKA in the germline V gene (reference sequence). The CDR3 DNA is TGCAGTGCCCCGCGAGAGACCCAGTACTTC. The encoded protein is CSAPRETQYF.

This clonotype was seen repeatedly, ten times or more. V usage is TRBV5-5 and J usage is TRBJ1-2, with D perhaps TRBD1 (5 bases). Between the trimmed V and J ends, which lost 0 bases and 2 bases, there was a span of 11 bases. Germline CDR1 SGHKS, CDR2 YYEKEE (reference sequence). The CDR3 is 15 amino acids. The CDR3 sequence: CASSLDQGPNYGYTF. In DNA form, the CDR3 reads TGTGCCAGCAGCTTGGATCAGGGACCAAACTATGGCTACACCTTC.